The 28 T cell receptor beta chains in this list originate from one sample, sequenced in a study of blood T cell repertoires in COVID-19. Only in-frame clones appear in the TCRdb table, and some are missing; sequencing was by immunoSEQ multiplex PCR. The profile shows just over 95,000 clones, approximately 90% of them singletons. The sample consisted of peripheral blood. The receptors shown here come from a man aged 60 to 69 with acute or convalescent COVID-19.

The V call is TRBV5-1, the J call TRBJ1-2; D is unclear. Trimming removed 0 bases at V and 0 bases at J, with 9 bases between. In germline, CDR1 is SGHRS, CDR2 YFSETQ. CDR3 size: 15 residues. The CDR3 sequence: CASSLGASANYGYTF. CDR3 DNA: TGCGCCAGCAGCTTGGGTGCATCAGCTAACTATGGCTACACCTTC.

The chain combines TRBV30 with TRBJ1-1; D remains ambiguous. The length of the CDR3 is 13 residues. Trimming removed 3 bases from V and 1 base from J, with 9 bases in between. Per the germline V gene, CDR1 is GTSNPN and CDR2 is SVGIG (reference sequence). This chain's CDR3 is CAWSKGGNTEAFF. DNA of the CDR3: TGTGCCTGGAGCAAGGGAGGGAACACTGAAGCTTTCTTT.

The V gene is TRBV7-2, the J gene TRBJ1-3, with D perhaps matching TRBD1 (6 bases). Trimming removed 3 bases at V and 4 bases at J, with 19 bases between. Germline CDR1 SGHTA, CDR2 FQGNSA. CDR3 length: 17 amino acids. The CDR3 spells CASSFTGYPRGGNTIYF. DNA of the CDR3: TGTGCCAGCAGCTTCACAGGGTACCCGAGGGGAGGAAACACCATATATTTT.

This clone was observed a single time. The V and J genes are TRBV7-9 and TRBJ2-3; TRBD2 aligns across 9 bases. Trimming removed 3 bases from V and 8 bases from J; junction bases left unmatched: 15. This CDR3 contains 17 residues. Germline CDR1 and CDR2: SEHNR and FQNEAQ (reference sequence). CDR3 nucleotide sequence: TGTGCCAGCAGCTTGCCAAAGGGTAGCGGGGGAGGGGTTACGCAGTATTTT. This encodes CASSLPKGSGGGVTQYF.

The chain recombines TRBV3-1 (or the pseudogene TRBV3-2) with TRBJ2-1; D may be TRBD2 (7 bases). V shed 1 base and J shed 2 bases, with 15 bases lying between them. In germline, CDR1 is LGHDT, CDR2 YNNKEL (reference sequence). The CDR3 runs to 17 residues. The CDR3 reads CASSQARGRSPYNEQFF. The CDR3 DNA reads TGTGCCAGCAGCCAAGCGCGGGGGCGCAGTCCCTACAATGAGCAGTTCTTC.

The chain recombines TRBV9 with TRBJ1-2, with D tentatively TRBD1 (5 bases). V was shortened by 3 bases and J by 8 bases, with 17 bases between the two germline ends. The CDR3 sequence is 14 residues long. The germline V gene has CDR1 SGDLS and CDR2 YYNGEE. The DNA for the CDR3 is TGTGCCAGCAGCGGCGAATGGGGGACTCGCGGCTACACCTTC. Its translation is CASSGEWGTRGYTF.

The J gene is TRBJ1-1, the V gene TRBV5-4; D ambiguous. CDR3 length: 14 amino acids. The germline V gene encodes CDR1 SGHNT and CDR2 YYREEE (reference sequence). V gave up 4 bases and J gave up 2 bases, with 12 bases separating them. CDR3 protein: CASSLEEGNTEAFF. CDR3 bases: TGTGCCAGCAGCCTGGAGGAGGGTAACACTGAAGCTTTCTTT.

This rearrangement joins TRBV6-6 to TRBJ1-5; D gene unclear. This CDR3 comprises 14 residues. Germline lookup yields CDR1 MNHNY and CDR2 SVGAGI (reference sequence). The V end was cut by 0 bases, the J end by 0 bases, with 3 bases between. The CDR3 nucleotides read TGTGCCAGCAGTTACTCTTATAGCAATCAGCCCCAGCATTTT. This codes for CASSYSYSNQPQHF.

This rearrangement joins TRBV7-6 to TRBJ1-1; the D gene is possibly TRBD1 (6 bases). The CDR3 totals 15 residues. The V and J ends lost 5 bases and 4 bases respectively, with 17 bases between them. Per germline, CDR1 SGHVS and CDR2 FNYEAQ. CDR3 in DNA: TGTGCCAGCAGCGTTTCACAGGGAGTGGGCACTGAAGCTTTCTTT. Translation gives CASSVSQGVGTEAFF.

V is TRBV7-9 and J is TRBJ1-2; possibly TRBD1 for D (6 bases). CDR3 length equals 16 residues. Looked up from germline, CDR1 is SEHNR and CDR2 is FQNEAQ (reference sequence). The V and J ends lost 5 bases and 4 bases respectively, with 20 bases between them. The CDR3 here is CASSVTGQGWTYGYTF. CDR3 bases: TGTGCCAGCAGCGTCACCGGGCAGGGGTGGACCTATGGCTACACCTTC.

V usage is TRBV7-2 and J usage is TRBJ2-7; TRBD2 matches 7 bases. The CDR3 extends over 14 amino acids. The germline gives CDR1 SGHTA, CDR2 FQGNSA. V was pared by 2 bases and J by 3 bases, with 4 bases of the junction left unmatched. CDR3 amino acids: CASSLQAGYYEQYF. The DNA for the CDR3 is TGTGCCAGCAGCTTACAAGCGGGGTACTACGAGCAGTACTTC.

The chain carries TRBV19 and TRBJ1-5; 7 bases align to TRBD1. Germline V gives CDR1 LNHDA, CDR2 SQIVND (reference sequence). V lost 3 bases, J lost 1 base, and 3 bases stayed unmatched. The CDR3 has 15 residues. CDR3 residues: CASSIRGESNQPQHF. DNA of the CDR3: TGTGCCAGTAGTATCAGGGGGGAGAGCAATCAGCCCCAGCATTTT.

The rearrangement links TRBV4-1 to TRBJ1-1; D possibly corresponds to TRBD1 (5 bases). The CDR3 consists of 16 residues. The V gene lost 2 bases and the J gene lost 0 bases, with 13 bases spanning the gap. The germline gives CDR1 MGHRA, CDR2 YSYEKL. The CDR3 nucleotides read TGCGCCAGCAGCCAACTTGACGGGGGAATGAACACTGAAGCTTTCTTT. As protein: CASSQLDGGMNTEAFF.

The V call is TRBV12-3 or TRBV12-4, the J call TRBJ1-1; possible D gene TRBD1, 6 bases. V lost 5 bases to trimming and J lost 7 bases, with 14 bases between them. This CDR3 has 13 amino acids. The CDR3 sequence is CASSGRGLVEAFF. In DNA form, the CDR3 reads TGTGCCAGCAGTGGGAGGGGGTTGGTTGAAGCTTTCTTT.

The CDR3 nucleotides are TGTGCCAGCAGCTCTTGGGGGGGCACAGATACGCAGTATTTT. Its translation: CASSSWGGTDTQYF. This chain joins TRBV7-9 and TRBJ2-3; tentative D call: TRBD2 (6 bases). Per the germline V gene, CDR1 is SEHNR and CDR2 is FQNEAQ (reference sequence). CDR3 length equals 14 residues. Trimming removed 4 bases at V and 1 base at J, with 9 bases between.

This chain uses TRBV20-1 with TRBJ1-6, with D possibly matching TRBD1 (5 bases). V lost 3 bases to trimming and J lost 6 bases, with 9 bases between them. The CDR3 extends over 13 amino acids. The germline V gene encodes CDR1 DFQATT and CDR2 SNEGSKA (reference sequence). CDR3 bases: TGCAGTGCTAGTGGGGCGGGTAATTCACCCCTCCACTTT. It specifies CSASGAGNSPLHF.

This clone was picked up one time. The CDR3 region has the DNA TGTGCCTGGAGTCATAGGGGTGTGGGGAAACTGTTTTTT. Encoded protein: CAWSHRGVGKLFF. V usage is TRBV30 and J usage is TRBJ1-4; tentatively, D is TRBD1 (5 bases). Between the trimmed V and J ends, which lost 2 bases and 11 bases, there was a span of 15 bases. Per the germline V gene, CDR1 is GTSNPN and CDR2 is SVGIG (reference sequence). The CDR3 runs 13 residues.

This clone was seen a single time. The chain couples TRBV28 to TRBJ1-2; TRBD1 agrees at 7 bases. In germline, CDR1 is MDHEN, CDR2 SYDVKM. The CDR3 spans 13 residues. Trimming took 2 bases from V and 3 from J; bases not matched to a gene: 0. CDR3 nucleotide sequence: TGTGCCAGCAGTTTAGACAGGGACTATGGCTACACCTTC. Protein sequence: CASSLDRDYGYTF.

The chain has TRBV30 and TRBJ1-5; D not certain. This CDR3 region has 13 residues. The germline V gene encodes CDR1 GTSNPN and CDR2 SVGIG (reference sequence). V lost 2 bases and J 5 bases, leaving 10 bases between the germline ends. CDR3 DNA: TGTGCCTGGAGTACGGGGATCGATCAGCCCCAGCATTTT. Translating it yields CAWSTGIDQPQHF. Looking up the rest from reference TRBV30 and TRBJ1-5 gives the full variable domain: SQTIHQWPATLVQPVGSPLSLECTVEGTSNPNLYWYRQAAGRGLQLLFYSVGIGQISSEVPQNLSASRPQDRQFILSSKKLLLSDSGFYLCAWSTGIDQPQHFGDGTRLSIL.

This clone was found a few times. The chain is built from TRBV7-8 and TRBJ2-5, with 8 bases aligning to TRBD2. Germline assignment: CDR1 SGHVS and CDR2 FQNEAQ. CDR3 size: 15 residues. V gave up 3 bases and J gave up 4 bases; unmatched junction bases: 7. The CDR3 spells CASSLPAGGGETQYF. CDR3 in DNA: TGTGCCAGCAGCTTGCCCGCGGGGGGCGGAGAGACCCAGTACTTC.

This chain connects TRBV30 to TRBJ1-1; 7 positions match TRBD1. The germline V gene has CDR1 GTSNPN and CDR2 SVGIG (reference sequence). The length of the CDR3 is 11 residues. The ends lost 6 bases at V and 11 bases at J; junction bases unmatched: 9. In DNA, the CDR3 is TGTGCCTGCACCCCGGGACAGTTGGCTTTCTTT. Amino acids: CACTPGQLAFF.

The CDR3 DNA sequence: TGTGCCAGCACCCAGACGGAGGGCTATGGCTACACCTTC. This codes for CASTQTEGYGYTF. The J gene is TRBJ1-2, the V gene TRBV6-6; unclear D gene. Trimming removed 7 bases at V and 4 bases at J, with 13 bases between. Germline lookup yields CDR1 MNHNY and CDR2 SVGAGI (reference sequence). The CDR3 consists of 13 residues.

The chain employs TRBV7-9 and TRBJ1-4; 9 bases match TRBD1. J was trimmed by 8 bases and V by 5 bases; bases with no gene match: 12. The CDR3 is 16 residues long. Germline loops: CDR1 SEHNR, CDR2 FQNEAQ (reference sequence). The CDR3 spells CASSRGTGGEGEKLFF. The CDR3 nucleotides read TGTGCCAGCAGCCGGGGCACAGGGGGCGAAGGAGAAAAACTGTTTTTT.

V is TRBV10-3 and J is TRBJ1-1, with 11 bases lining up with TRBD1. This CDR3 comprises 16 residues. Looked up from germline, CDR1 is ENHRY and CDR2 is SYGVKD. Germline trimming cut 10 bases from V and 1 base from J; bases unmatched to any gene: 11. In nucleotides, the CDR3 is TGTGCCAGCACGAATGGACAGGGGGCAAGGAACACTGAAGCTTTCTTT. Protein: CASTNGQGARNTEAFF.

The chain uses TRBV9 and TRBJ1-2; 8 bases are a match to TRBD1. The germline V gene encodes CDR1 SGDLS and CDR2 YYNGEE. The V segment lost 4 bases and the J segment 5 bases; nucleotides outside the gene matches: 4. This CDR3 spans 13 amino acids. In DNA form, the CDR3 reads TGTGCCAGCAGCCAAGACAGGGGATATGGCTACACCTTC. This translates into CASSQDRGYGYTF.

CDR3 coding DNA: TGTGCCAGCTCACCCGGAGGTAGAAACGAGCAGTACTTC. Translating gives CASSPGGRNEQYF. The gene calls are TRBV18 and TRBJ2-7; perhaps TRBD2 as D (5 bases). Germline lookup yields CDR1 KGHSH and CDR2 LQKENI. This CDR3 spans 13 amino acids. V dropped 3 bases and J dropped 5 bases, with 11 bases sitting between them. Looking up the rest from reference TRBV18 and TRBJ2-7 gives the full variable domain: NAGVMQNPRHLVRRRGQEARLRCSPMKGHSHVYWYRQLPEEGLKFMVYLQKENIIDESGMPKERFSAEFPKEGPSILRIQQVVRGDSAAYFCASSPGGRNEQYFGPGTRLTVT.

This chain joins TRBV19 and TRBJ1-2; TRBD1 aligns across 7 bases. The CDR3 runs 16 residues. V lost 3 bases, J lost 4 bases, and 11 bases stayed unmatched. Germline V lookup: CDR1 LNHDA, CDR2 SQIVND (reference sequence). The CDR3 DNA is TGTGCCAGTAGTATGTTAGAGGGGGCAACCGGCTATGGCTACACCTTC. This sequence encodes CASSMLEGATGYGYTF. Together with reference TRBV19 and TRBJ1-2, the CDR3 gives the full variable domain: DGGITQSPKYLFRKEGQNVTLSCEQNLNHDAMYWYRQDPGQGLRLIYYSQIVNDFQKGDIAEGYSVSREKKESFPLTVTSAQKNPTAFYLCASSMLEGATGYGYTFGSGTRLTVV.

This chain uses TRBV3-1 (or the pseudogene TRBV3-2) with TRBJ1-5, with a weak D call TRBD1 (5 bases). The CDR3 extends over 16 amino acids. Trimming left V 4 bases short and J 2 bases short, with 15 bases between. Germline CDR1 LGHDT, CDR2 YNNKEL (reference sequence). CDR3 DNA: TGTGCCAGCAGCCCGACAGATCTAGGCGGCAATCAGCCCCAGCATTTT. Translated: CASSPTDLGGNQPQHF.